What follows describes a single T cell receptor (beta chain). The sample belongs to a study of blood T cell repertoires in COVID-19. Study details: The origin of the acute and convalescent COVID-19 samples was the United States, Italy and Spain. T cells, B-cell-depleted T cells, or PBMCs supplied cDNA or gDNA.

The CDR3 consists of 15 residues. Trimming cost V 6 bases and J 9 bases, with 18 bases left between them. Germline CDR1 MNHEY, CDR2 SVGAGI. Per the study methods: Amplifying reference gene primers gave estimates of nucleated cell counts. Measured with immunoSEQ multiplex PCR; TCRdb has only the in-frame clones, and not every one. That table supplies the V and J calls and clone size; D and trimming were determined from the DNA. This table has about 490,000 clones, approximately 85% appearing once. This clonotype was sampled from a human donor in a cohort sampled during active COVID-19. The V gene is TRBV6-5, the J gene TRBJ1-6; D might be TRBD1 (6 bases). Sequenced material: peripheral blood. For the CDR3, the DNA is TGTGCCAGCAGCCAAATCACAGGGAGGGTTTCACCCCTCCACTTT. Protein: CASSQITGRVSPLHF.